This T cell receptor (beta chain) originates from a study of OX40 agonist ivuxolimab in advanced cancers. Sequencing was performed with immunoSEQ multiplex PCR; in TCRdb, only in-frame clones are kept and a portion is missing. Here the sample spans approximately 75,000 clones, more than 70% being singletons. The V gene's germline CDR1 is SGHDN and CDR2 FVKESK. With 0 bases removed from V and 1 base from J, the gap between germline ends came to 18 bases. This CDR3 has 18 amino acids. This clone was observed a handful of times. Its antigen is as yet unknown. The study's findings and limits: The specificity for antigen of the expanded peripheral T cells was not determined. Partly responding patients at 0.1-3.0 mg/kg showed some of the smallest clonal expansion.

This TCR came from an adult with an advanced solid tumor such as melanoma, head and neck, liver or kidney cancer. Sequenced material: CD4+ or CD8+ T cells sorted from blood, taken in a trial of the OX40 agonist ivuxolimab. The V gene is TRBV14, the J gene TRBJ1-1, with TRBD1 as a possible D gene (6 bases). CDR3 sequence reads: CASSQDRGAGRRNTEAFF. The CDR3 nucleotides are TGTGCCAGCAGCCAAGACCGGGGGGCGGGGCGGAGGAACACTGAAGCTTTCTTT.